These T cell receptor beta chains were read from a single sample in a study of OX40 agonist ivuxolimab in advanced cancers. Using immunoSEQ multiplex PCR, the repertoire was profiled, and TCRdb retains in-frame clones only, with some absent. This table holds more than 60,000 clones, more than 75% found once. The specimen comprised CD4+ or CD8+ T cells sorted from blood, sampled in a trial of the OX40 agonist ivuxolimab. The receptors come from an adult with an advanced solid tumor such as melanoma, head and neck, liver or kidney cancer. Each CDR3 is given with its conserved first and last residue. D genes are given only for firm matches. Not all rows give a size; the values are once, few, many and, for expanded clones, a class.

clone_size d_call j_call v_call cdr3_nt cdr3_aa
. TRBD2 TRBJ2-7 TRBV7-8 TGTGCCAGCAGCCGGGGCGGCGGGACTACCTACGAGCAGTACTTC CASSRGGGTTYEQYF
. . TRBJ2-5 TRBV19 TGTGCCAGTATGGCCGGGACATCTTTTCAGACCCAGTACTTC CASMAGTSFQTQYF
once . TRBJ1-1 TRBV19 TGTGCCAGTAGTATAGGAGGTTCGGGACAAAGTGAAGCTTTCTTT CASSIGGSGQSEAFF
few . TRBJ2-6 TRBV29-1 TGCAGCGTCGCTACCTCTGGGGCCAACGTCCTGACTTTC CSVATSGANVLTF
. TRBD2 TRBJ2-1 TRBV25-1 TGTGCCAGCAGAGCCCCGGGGGGGGGCTGGCAGTTCTTC CASRAPGGGWQFF
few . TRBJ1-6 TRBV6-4 TGTGCCAGCAGTGACAATGCCCGGGAAGGGACCCTCCACTTT CASSDNAREGTLHF
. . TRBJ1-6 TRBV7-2 TGTGCCAGCAGCTTAGAGAGGGCCCAGACCCTCCACTTT CASSLERAQTLHF
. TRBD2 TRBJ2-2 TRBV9 TGTGCCAGCAGCGGTCCCGAACTAGCGGGAGTAAGTGGGGAGCTGTTTTTT CASSGPELAGVSGELFF
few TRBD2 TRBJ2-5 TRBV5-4 TGTGCCAGCAGCGGACTAGCGGGAGGAAATAAGGAGACCCAGTACTTC CASSGLAGGNKETQYF
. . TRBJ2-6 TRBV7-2 TGTGCCAGCAGCTTCGGCGGCTCTGGGGCCAACGTCCTGACTTTC CASSFGGSGANVLTF
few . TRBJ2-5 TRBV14 TGTGCCAGCAGCCTGGGGACTCGGAGGGTCTTGGAGACCCAGTACTTC CASSLGTRRVLETQYF